This T cell receptor beta chain originates from a study of cytomegalovirus exposure and HLA in healthy donors. Study-level findings and limits: For TCR beta chains, V- and J-gene trimming was later linked to a missense DCLRE1C variant. In vitro confirmation showed a few CMV-associated chains to be CMV antigen specific. A later analysis appeared to link common viral pathogens to several of the most significant clusters.

Primers included in the PCR were 60 Vbeta and 13 Jbeta primers. TCRdb's table, derived via immunoSEQ multiplex PCR, lists solely in-frame clones and lacks some. This sample has some 91,000 clones, with around 73% found just once. Remarks on this clone: What it recognizes is unknown.

The CDR3 length is 16 residues. The germline V gene encodes CDR1 SGDLS and CDR2 YYNGEE. Trimming at V came to 0 bases and at J to 6 bases, leaving 5 bases not matched to a gene. The chain carries TRBV9 and TRBJ2-2; 10 nucleotides line up with TRBD2. Sequences were obtained from PBMCs. The sequence was obtained from a man in his forties in good health and CMV-seronegative. The CDR3 DNA is TGTGCCAGCAGCGTAGGGCCAGCGGGGGGGCCCGGGGAGCTGTTTTTT. This gives the protein CASSVGPAGGPGELFF. Based on the CDR3 plus reference TRBV9 and TRBJ2-2, the full variable domain is DSGVTQTPKHLITATGQRVTLRCSPRSGDLSVYWYQQSLDQGLQFLIQYYNGEERAKGNILERFSAQQFPDLHSELNLSSLELGDSALYFCASSVGPAGGPGELFFGEGSRLTVL.